The TCR beta chain under discussion was sequenced for a study of OX40 agonist ivuxolimab in advanced cancers. The table came from immunoSEQ multiplex PCR; TCRdb's copy has only in-frame clones and leaves some out. The sample carries some 100,000 clones, 90% recorded once. The CDR3 runs to 14 residues. V lost 2 bases and J 1 base, leaving 7 bases between the germline ends. Germline V CDR1 and CDR2: SEHNR, FQNEAQ (reference sequence). Here the sequenced sample was CD4+ or CD8+ T cells sorted from blood, taken in a trial of the OX40 agonist ivuxolimab. The TCR originated in an adult with an advanced solid tumor such as melanoma, head and neck, liver or kidney cancer. The J gene is TRBJ2-3, the V gene TRBV7-9; maybe TRBD1 (5 bases). CDR3 nucleotide sequence: TGTGCCAGCAGCTTACAGGGTCGCACAGATACGCAGTATTTT. Translation: CASSLQGRTDTQYF.